A single sample is the source of the 9 T cell receptor beta chains below, sequenced in a study of CD8+CD57+ T cells in acquired aplastic anemia. Sequencing was done on patients that had shown CD8+CD57+ cell expansion by flow cytometry. The TCR beta profiling, which covered VDJ combination and CDR3 sequence, was carried out using genomic DNA as the template. TCRdb passed the reads through MiXCR, listing each CDR3 protein once. The table shows 220,000 or so distinct CDR3 sequences, with around three fifths occurring only once. Sequenced material: sorted CD4+, CD8+, or CD8+CD57+ T cells (not recorded which) from PBMCs. Receptors originate from a human donor with aplastic anemia.

The chain links TRBV5-1 to TRBJ2-2; D is undetermined. Trimming cost V 4 bases and J 1 base, with 5 bases left between them. Germline assignment: CDR1 SGHRS and CDR2 YFSETQ. This CDR3 has 13 residues. The CDR3 DNA reads as TGCGCCAGCAGCAGTAAGAACACCGGGGAGCTGTTTTTT. Translated: CASSSKNTGELFF. The variable domain in full, with the rest retrieved from reference TRBV5-1 and TRBJ2-2, is KAGVTQTPRYLIKTRGQQVTLSCSPISGHRSVSWYQQTPGQGLQFLFEYFSETQRNKGNFPGRFSGRQFSNSRSEMNVSTLELGDSALYLCASSSKNTGELFFGEGSRLTVL.

This clonotype was seen a few times. The chain couples TRBV15 to TRBJ2-7; D possibly matches TRBD1 or TRBD2 (6 bases each). This CDR3 is 16 amino acids long. Germline loops: CDR1 LNHNV, CDR2 YYDKDF (reference sequence). The germline V and J ends were trimmed by 1 base and 0 bases, with 13 bases remaining between them. The chain's CDR3 is CATSRGGGTTSYEQYF. CDR3 bases: TGTGCCACCAGCAGAGGGGGCGGGACAACCTCCTACGAGCAGTACTTC.

As concerns this clonotype: Germline is not matched at one junction end, which may reflect a read error. The CDR3 sequence: CSAPERGRTGELFF. CDR3 DNA: TGCAGTGCTCCCGAGCGGGGGCGAACCGGGGAGCTGTTTTTC. The chain has TRBV20-1 and TRBJ2-2; 8 bases are shared with TRBD2. The CDR3 contains 14 residues. Germline V gene data show CDR1 as DFQATT and CDR2 as SNEGSKA (reference sequence).

This clonotype appeared once. The chain has TRBV20-1 and TRBJ1-1, with TRBD1 identical over 12 bases. Per the germline V gene, CDR1 is DFQATT and CDR2 is SNEGSKA (reference sequence). The CDR3 is 17 amino acids. V shed 5 bases and J 3 bases; nucleotides not matched to a gene: 13. This CDR3 reads CSALFPGQGAGDTEAFF. The DNA for the CDR3 is TGCAGTGCTTTATTCCCGGGACAGGGGGCGGGAGACACTGAAGCTTTCTTT.

This sequence joins TRBV6-1 and TRBJ1-2; 11 nucleotides agree with TRBD1. CDR3 size: 15 residues. CDR1 is MNHNS and CDR2 is SASEGT in the germline V gene. V dropped 5 bases and J dropped 4; count of bases not matched to a gene: 6. CDR3 protein: CASSTGTGGFYGYTF. The CDR3 coding sequence is TGTGCCAGCAGTACCGGGACAGGGGGTTTCTATGGCTACACCTTC.

The CDR3 bases are TGCAGCGCTAACCGGGACCGGGCCTTTGGTGAGCAGTTCTTC. Amino acid sequence: CSANRDRAFGEQFF. The V and J genes are TRBV29-1 and TRBJ2-1; D might be TRBD1 or TRBD2, each matching 5 bases. The CDR3 has 14 residues. V was shortened by 7 bases and J by 9 bases, with 22 bases between the two germline ends. Germline V gives CDR1 SQVTM, CDR2 ANQGSEA.

The chain combines TRBV5-1 with TRBJ2-5; D gene unclear. V was cut by 0 bases and J by 2 bases, with 11 bases left in between. Germline values: CDR1 SGHRS, CDR2 YFSETQ. The CDR3 totals 15 residues. The CDR3 loop reads CASSLAPGNQETQYF. DNA for the CDR3: TGCGCCAGCAGCTTGGCCCCGGGCAATCAAGAGACCCAGTACTTC.

This clonotype was counted only a few times. The chain recombines TRBV10-2 with TRBJ2-3, with TRBD2 identical over 10 bases. There are 14 residues in the CDR3. In germline, CDR1 is WSHSY, CDR2 SAAADI. The J segment lost 4 bases and the V segment lost 3 bases, leaving 1 base of the junction unmatched. CDR3 in amino acids: CASSEGLAADTQYF. The CDR3, as DNA: TGCGCCAGCAGTGAAGGACTAGCGGCAGATACGCAGTATTTT.

This clonotype was found many times. The chain has TRBV2 and TRBJ2-7; D not resolved. Trimming stripped 7 bases from V and 1 base from J, with 8 bases between. CDR1 and CDR2 (germline): SNHLY, FYNNEI. The CDR3 is made up of 12 amino acids. The CDR3 DNA reads TGTGCCAGCACTTCAGCTTCCTACGAGCAGTACTTC. This codes for CASTSASYEQYF.